This T cell receptor (beta chain) was captured by sequencing in a study of blood T cells in healthy people across ages. Combining a sample-barcoded 5' primer with a J-beta primer mix, a second PCR ran for about 7 to 12 cycles. Every cDNA was tagged by a template-switch adaptor with 12 random nucleotides. One entry per CDR3 protein, called by TCRdb with MiXCR from the 5' RACE reads. The table includes under 2,000,000 distinct CDR3 sequences, around 48% detected once. V was shortened by 1 base and J by 1 base, with 11 bases between the two germline ends. Germline V gene data show CDR1 as DFQATT and CDR2 as SNEGSKA (reference sequence). The CDR3 sequence is 15 residues long. This clonotype was seen more than once but under ten times.

The chain couples TRBV20-1 to TRBJ2-1; the D gene is possibly TRBD1 (6 bases). The receptor's source is a woman aged 40 to 55 in good health. Sequenced: blood. The CDR3 region is CSARGGRGSYNEQFF. CDR3 sequence (DNA): TGCAGTGCTAGAGGGGGCAGGGGATCCTACAATGAGCAGTTCTTC.